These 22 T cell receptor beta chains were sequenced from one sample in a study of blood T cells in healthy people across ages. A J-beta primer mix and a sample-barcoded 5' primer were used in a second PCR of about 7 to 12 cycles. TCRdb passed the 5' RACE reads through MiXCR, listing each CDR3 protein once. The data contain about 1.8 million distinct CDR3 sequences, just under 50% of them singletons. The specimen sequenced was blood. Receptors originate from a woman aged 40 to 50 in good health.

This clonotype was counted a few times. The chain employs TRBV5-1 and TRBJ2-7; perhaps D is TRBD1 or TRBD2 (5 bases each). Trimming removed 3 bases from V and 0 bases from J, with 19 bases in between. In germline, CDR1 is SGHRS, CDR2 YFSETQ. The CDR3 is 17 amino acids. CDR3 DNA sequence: TGCGCCAGCAGCTCGGCTTTCCGGGACGGAAGCTCCTACGAGCAGTACTTC. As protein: CASSSAFRDGSSYEQYF. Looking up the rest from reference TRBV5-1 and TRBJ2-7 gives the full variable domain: KAGVTQTPRYLIKTRGQQVTLSCSPISGHRSVSWYQQTPGQGLQFLFEYFSETQRNKGNFPGRFSGRQFSNSRSEMNVSTLELGDSALYLCASSSAFRDGSSYEQYFGPGTRLTVT.

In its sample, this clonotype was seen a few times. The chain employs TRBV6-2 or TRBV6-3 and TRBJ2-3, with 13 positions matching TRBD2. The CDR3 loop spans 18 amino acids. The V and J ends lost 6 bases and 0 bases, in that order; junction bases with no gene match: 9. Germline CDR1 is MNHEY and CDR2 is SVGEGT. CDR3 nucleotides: TGTGCCAGCAGCTACCCGGGACTAGCGGGGACTAGCACAGATACGCAGTATTTT. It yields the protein CASSYPGLAGTSTDTQYF.

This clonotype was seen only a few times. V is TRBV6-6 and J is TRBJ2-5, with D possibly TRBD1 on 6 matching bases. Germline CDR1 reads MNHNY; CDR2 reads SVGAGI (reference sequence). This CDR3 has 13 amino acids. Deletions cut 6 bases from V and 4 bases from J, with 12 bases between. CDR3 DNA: TGTGCCAGCAGACTCGGACAGCGAGAGACCCAGTACTTC. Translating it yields CASRLGQRETQYF.

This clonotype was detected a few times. The CDR3 here is CASSQPGDTQYF. Here the CDR3 DNA reads TGTGCCAGCAGCCAACCGGGGGATACGCAGTATTTT. This chain uses TRBV7-8 with TRBJ2-3, with TRBD2 as a possible D gene (5 bases). Germline CDR1 SGHVS, CDR2 FQNEAQ. CDR3 size: 12 residues. V lost 5 bases and J lost 6, with 9 bases in between.

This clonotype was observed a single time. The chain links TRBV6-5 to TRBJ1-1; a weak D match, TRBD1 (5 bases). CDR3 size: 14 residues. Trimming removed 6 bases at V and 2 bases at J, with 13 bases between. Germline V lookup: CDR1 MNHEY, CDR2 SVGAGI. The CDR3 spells CASSFQQENTEAFF. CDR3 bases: TGTGCCAGCAGCTTTCAACAGGAAAACACTGAAGCTTTCTTT.

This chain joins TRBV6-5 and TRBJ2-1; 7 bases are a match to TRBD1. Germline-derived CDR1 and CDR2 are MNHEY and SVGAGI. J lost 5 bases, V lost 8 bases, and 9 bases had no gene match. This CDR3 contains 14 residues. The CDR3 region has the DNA TGTGCCAGCTCAACGGGACAGTGGCACAATGAGCAGTTCTTC. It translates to CASSTGQWHNEQFF.

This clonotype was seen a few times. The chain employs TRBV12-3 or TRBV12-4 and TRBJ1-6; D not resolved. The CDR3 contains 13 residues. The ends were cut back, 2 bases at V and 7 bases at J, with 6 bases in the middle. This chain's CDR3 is CASSLNSNSPLHF. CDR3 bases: TGTGCCAGCAGTTTAAACTCGAATTCACCCCTCCACTTT.

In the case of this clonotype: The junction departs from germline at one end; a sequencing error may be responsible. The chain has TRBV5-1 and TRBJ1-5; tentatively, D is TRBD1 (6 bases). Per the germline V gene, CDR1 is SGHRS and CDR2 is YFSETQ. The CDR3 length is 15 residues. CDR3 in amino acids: CAGSFRGEGNQPQHF. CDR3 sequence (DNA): TGCGCCGGCAGCTTCAGGGGCGAGGGCAATCAGCCCCAGCATTTT.

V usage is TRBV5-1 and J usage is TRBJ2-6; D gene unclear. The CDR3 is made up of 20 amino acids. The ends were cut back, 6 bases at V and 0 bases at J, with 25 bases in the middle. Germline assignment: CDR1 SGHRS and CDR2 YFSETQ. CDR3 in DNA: TGCGCCAGCACCGCTTGGCCCCACAGCGCAACGAGCTCTGGGGCCAACGTCCTGACTTTC. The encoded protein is CASTAWPHSATSSGANVLTF.

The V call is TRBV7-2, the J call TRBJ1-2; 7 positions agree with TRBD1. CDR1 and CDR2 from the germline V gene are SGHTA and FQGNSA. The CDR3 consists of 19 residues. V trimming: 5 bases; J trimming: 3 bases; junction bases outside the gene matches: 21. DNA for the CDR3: TGTGCCAGCAGCCCCGGGTCGGGACAGAGGGAAACAGAAGACTATGGCTACACCTTC. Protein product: CASSPGSGQRETEDYGYTF.

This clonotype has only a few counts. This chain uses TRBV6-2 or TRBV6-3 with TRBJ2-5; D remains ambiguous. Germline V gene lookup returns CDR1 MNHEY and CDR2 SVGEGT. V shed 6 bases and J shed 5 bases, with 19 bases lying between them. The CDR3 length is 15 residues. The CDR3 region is CASRPFQKPVETQYF. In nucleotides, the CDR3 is TGTGCCAGCAGGCCATTCCAAAAGCCAGTCGAGACCCAGTACTTC.

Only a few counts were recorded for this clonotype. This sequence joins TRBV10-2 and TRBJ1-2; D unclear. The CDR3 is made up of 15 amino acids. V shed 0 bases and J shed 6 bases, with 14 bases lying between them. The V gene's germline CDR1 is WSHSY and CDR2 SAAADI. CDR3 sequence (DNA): TGCGCCAGCAGTGAGTCGGGCAGATTGGGTGATGGCTACACCTTC. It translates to CASSESGRLGDGYTF.

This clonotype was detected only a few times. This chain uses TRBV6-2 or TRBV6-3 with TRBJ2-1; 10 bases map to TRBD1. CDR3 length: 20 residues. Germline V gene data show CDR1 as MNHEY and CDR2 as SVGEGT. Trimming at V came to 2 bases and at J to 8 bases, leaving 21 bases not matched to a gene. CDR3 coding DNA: TGTGCCAGCAGTTACACCGGGACAGGGGCCACGGGGGTCACCCACGATGAGCAGTTCTTC. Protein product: CASSYTGTGATGVTHDEQFF.

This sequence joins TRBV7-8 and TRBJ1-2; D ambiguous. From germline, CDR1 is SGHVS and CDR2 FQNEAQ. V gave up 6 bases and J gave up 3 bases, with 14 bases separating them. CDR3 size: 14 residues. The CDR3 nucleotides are TGTGCCAGCAGTCTGAATGCACTGGACTATGGCTACACCTTC. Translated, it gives CASSLNALDYGYTF.

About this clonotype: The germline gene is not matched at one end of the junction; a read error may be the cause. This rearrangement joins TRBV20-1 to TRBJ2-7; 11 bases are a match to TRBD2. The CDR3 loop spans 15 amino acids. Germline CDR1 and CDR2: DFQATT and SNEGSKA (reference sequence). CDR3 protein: CSANTLAGGPYEQYF. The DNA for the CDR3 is TGCAGCGCTAATACTCTAGCGGGGGGTCCCTACGAGCAGTACTTC.

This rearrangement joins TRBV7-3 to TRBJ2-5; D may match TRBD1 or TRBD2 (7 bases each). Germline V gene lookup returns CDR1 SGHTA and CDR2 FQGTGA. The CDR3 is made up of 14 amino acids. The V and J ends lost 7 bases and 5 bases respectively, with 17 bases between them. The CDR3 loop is CASKLTGEGETQYF. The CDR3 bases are TGTGCCAGCAAACTCACAGGGGAGGGCGAGACCCAGTACTTC.

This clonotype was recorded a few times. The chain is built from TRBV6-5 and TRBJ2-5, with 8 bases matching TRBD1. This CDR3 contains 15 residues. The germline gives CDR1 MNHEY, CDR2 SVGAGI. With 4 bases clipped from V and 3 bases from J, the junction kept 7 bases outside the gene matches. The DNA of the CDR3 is TGTGCCAGCAGTTCTCAGGGGGCGTCGAAAGAGACCCAGTACTTC. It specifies CASSSQGASKETQYF.

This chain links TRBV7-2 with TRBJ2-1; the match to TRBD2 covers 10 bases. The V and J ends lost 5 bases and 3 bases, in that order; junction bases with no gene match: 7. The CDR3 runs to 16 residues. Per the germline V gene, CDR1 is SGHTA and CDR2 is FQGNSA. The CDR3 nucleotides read TGTGCCAGCAGCCTCAGCGGGGGGGCGGTCTACAATGAGCAGTTCTTC. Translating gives CASSLSGGAVYNEQFF.

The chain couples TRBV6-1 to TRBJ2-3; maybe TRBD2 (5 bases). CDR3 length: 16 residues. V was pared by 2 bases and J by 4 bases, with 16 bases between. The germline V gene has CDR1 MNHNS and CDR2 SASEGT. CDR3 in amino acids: CASSERPDLSPDTQYF. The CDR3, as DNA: TGTGCCAGCAGTGAAAGACCGGACTTAAGCCCAGATACGCAGTATTTT.

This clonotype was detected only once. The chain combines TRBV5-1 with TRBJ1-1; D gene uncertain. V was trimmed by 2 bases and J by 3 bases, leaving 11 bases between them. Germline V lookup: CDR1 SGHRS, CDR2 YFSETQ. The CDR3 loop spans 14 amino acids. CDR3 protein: CASSFFLEDTEAFF. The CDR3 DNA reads TGCGCCAGCAGCTTTTTTTTGGAGGACACTGAAGCTTTCTTT.

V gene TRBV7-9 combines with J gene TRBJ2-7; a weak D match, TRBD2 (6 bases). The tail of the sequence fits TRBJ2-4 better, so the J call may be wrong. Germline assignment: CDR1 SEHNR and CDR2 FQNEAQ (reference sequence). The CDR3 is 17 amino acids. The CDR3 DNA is TGTGCCAGCAGCTTGAATAGCGGCCCAAAGGCCAAAAACATTCAGTACTTC. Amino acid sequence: CASSLNSGPKAKNIQYF.

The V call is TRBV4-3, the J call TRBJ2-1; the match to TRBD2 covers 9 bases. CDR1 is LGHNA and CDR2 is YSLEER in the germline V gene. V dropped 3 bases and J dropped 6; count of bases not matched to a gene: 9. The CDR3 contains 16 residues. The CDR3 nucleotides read TGCGCCAGCAGCCACCTAGGGACTAGCAGTGTCAATGAGCAGTTCTTC. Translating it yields CASSHLGTSSVNEQFF.